The rows below give T cell receptor beta chains drawn from one sample of a study of T and B cells in COVID-19 patients. Via MiXCR, TCRdb re-called the multiplex PCR reads, giving one row per CDR3 protein. The table records several thousand distinct CDR3 sequences, approximately 30% of them present only once. Material: blood. These receptors originate from a human donor with active COVID-19. The CDR3 runs from the conserved cysteine through the conserved F or W. A D gene is named only where the DNA matches it firmly. Rows may omit the clone size; those that give it use once, few, many or a size class.

CDR3 length	V gene	D gene	clone size	J gene	CDR3 DNA	CDR3 protein
14	TRBV5-1	-	-	TRBJ2-5	TGCGCCAGCAGCTCTGCGGGAACCCCGGAGACCCAGTACTTC	CASSSAGTPETQYF
14	TRBV6-5	-	medium-sized	TRBJ2-2	TGTGCCAGCAGTTACTCGCTCAACACCGGGGAGCTGTTTTTT	CASSYSLNTGELFF
15	TRBV15	TRBD2	few	TRBJ2-3	TGTGCCACCAGCAGAGATACTATTAGCGGGGTTACGCAGTATTTT	CATSRDTISGVTQYF
15	TRBV5-1	TRBD2	few	TRBJ2-3	TGCGCCAGCATCCCCGGGACTAGCGTCACAGATACGCAGTATTTT	CASIPGTSVTDTQYF
11	TRBV7-2	-	few	TRBJ1-2	TGTGCCAGCAGCTTAGGGGGCAGGTCGTCCTTC	CASSLGGRSSF
16	TRBV28	-	-	TRBJ2-2	TGTGCCAGCAGTTTAAAGTCCGACGGGTACACCGGGGAGCTGTTTTTT	CASSLKSDGYTGELFF
14	TRBV12-3/TRBV12-4	-	-	TRBJ2-3	TGTGCCAGCAGTTTATGGGCAGCCACAGATACGCAGTATTTT	CASSLWAATDTQYF
16	TRBV12-3/TRBV12-4	-	few	TRBJ1-5	TGTGCCAGCAGTGCAAATTACAGGATGCGCAATCAGCCCCAGCATTTT	CASSANYRMRNQPQHF
16	TRBV6-6	TRBD1	-	TRBJ2-1	TGTGCCAGCTCCGCTCAGGGCAGGGGGCTTTACAATGAGCAGTTCTTC	CASSAQGRGLYNEQFF
17	TRBV7-2	-	-	TRBJ2-6	TGTGCCAGCAGCCCGGGGGTGAAACTTACTGGGGCCAACGTCCTGACTTTC	CASSPGVKLTGANVLTF
17	TRBV11-1	TRBD1	medium-sized	TRBJ2-5	TGTGCCAGCAGCTTTCTCCTGGGACAGGGGAAGGGGGAGACCCAGTACTTC	CASSFLLGQGKGETQYF
15	TRBV11-2	-	few	TRBJ2-5	TGTGCCAGCAGGGGGGGACGCGGTGGCCAAGAGACCCAGTACTTC	CASRGGRGGQETQYF
16	TRBV7-2	TRBD1	-	TRBJ2-2	TGTGCCAGCAGCTTGGTGACAGGGGGAAGTACCGGGGAGCTGTTTTTT	CASSLVTGGSTGELFF
15	TRBV6-5	TRBD1	-	TRBJ1-6	TGTGCCAGCAGTAACTCACAGGGGGCTAATTCACCCCTCCACTTT	CASSNSQGANSPLHF
15	TRBV2	TRBD1	-	TRBJ2-4	TGTGCCAGCAGTGAAGCGGGGTCAGGGGGCATTCCTAGGCACTTC	CASSEAGSGGIPRHF
15	TRBV18	TRBD1	-	TRBJ2-1	TGTGCCAGCTCACCACCAGGGACAGGGACCAATGAGCAGTTCTTC	CASSPPGTGTNEQFF
15	TRBV11-1	-	medium-sized	TRBJ2-1	TGTGCCAGCACCCCCTCGGAACTCTCCTACAATGAGCAGTTCTTC	CASTPSELSYNEQFF
16	TRBV19	TRBD1	medium-sized	TRBJ1-5	TGTGCCAGTAGTATCACGGGGACAGGGGGCTATCAGCCCCAGCATTTT	CASSITGTGGYQPQHF
15	TRBV6-5	-	-	TRBJ1-2	TGTGCCAGCAGTTCCCCCCAAGGGGGTCACTATGGCTACACCTTC	CASSSPQGGHYGYTF
10	TRBV20-1	-	-	TRBJ2-3	TGCAGTGCTAGCACAGATACGCAGTATTTT	CSASTDTQYF
17	TRBV5-6	-	few	TRBJ1-6	TGTGCCAGCAGCTTTGGGACGGGGAGCTCCTATAATTCACCCCTCCACTTT	CASSFGTGSSYNSPLHF
11	TRBV11-3	TRBD1	-	TRBJ2-1	TGTGCCAGCAGCCGGGACAGTGAGCAGTTCTTC	CASSRDSEQFF
14	TRBV6-2/TRBV6-3	-	-	TRBJ2-2	TGTGCCAGCAGTCCACTGCAGGACACCGGGGAGCTGTTTTTT	CASSPLQDTGELFF
16	TRBV6-1	TRBD2	-	TRBJ2-1	TGTGCCAGCAAAACACCAGGCGGGGGGACCTACAATGAGCAGTTCTTC	CASKTPGGGTYNEQFF
16	TRBV29-1	TRBD2	medium-sized	TRBJ2-2	TGCAGCGTTGGCGGGCTAGCGGGGTTGAACACCGGGGAGCTGTTTTTT	CSVGGLAGLNTGELFF
13	TRBV6-5	-	-	TRBJ1-6	TGTGCCCTCGGGCGATCGAAGAATTCACCCCTCCACTTT	CALGRSKNSPLHF
13	TRBV19	TRBD1	medium-sized	TRBJ1-2	TGTGCCAGTAGTATGGTACAGGGGGCAGGCTACACCTTC	CASSMVQGAGYTF
16	TRBV24-1	TRBD1	-	TRBJ2-3	TGTGCCACCAGTGATCCAAGACAGGGGGCCTCAGATACGCAGTATTTT	CATSDPRQGASDTQYF
17	TRBV24-1	TRBD2	-	TRBJ2-5	TGTGCCACCAGTGATGTGGGGGGGGAGCCTCTAAGGGGGACCCAGTACTTC	CATSDVGGEPLRGTQYF
14	TRBV18	-	-	TRBJ1-1	TGTGCCAGCTCACCAGACGGCGGGTACACTGAAGCTTTCTTT	CASSPDGGYTEAFF
15	TRBV5-1	TRBD1	-	TRBJ1-2	TGCGCCAGCAGCTTGGGGACAGGGAAGGGCTATGGCTACACCTTC	CASSLGTGKGYGYTF